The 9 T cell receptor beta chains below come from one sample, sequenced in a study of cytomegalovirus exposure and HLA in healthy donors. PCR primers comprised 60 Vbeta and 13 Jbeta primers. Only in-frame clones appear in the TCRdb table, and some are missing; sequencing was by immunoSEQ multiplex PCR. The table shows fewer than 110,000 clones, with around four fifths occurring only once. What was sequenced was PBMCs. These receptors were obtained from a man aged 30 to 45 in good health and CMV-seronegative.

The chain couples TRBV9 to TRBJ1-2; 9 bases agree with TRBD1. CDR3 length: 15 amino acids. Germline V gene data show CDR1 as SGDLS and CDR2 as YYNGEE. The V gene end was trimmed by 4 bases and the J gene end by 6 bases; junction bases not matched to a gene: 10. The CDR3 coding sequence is TGTGCCAGCAGCTCATACAGGGGGCAACCGGATGGCTACACCTTC. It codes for CASSSYRGQPDGYTF.

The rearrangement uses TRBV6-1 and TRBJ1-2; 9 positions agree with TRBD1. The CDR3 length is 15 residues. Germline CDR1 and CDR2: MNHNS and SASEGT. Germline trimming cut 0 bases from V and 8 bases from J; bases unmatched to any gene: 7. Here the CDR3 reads CASSEASGTGRGYTF. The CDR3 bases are TGTGCCAGCAGTGAAGCCTCCGGGACAGGGAGAGGCTACACCTTC.

The CDR3 here is CASSFNRAGAQTQYF. The CDR3 DNA reads TGCGCCAGCAGCTTCAATCGGGCAGGGGCGCAGACCCAGTACTTC. The chain employs TRBV5-1 and TRBJ2-5, with D maybe TRBD1 (6 bases). The CDR3 extends over 15 amino acids. Between the trimmed V and J ends, which lost 2 bases and 6 bases, there was a span of 17 bases. Germline CDR1 and CDR2: SGHRS and YFSETQ.

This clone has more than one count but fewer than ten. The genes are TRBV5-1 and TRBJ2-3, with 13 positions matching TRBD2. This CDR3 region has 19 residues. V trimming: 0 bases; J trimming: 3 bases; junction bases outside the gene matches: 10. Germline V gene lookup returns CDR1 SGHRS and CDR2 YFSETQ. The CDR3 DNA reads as TGCGCCAGCAGCTTGGTGGGACTAGCGGGAAGCGCGGAAACAGATACGCAGTATTTT. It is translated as CASSLVGLAGSAETDTQYF.

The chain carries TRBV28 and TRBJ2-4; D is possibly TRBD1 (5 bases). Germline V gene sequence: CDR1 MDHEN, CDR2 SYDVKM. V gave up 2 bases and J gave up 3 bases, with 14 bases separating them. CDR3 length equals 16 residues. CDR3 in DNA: TGTGCCAGCAGTTTAACGTCCAGGGTGGGCAAAAACATTCAGTACTTC. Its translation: CASSLTSRVGKNIQYF.

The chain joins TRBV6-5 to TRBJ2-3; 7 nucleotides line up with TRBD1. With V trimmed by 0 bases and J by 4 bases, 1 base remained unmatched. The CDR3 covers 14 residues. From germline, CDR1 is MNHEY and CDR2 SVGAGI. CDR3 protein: CASSYSQGADTQYF. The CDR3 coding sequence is TGTGCCAGCAGTTACTCCCAGGGGGCAGATACGCAGTATTTT.

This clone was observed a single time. The CDR3 DNA is TGTGCCAGCACCTCTCAGGGGCGTGGTAGCGAGCAGTACTTC. Amino acid sequence: CASTSQGRGSEQYF. This chain links TRBV2 with TRBJ2-7; perhaps TRBD1 as D (6 bases). Trimming took off 7 bases at V and 6 bases at J, with 19 bases between the two ends. CDR3 size: 14 residues. The germline gives CDR1 SNHLY, CDR2 FYNNEI.

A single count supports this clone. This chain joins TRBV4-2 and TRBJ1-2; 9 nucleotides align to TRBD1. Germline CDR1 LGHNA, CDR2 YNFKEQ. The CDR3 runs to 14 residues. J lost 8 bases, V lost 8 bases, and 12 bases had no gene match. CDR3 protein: CASGEGQGGYGYTF. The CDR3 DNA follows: TGTGCCAGCGGGGAGGGACAGGGAGGATACGGCTACACCTTC.

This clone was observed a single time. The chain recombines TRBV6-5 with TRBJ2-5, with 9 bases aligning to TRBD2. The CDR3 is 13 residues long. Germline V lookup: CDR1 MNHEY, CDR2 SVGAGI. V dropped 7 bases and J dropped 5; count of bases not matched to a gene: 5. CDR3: CASTGLARETQYF. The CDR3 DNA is TGTGCCAGCACCGGACTAGCGCGCGAGACCCAGTACTTC.